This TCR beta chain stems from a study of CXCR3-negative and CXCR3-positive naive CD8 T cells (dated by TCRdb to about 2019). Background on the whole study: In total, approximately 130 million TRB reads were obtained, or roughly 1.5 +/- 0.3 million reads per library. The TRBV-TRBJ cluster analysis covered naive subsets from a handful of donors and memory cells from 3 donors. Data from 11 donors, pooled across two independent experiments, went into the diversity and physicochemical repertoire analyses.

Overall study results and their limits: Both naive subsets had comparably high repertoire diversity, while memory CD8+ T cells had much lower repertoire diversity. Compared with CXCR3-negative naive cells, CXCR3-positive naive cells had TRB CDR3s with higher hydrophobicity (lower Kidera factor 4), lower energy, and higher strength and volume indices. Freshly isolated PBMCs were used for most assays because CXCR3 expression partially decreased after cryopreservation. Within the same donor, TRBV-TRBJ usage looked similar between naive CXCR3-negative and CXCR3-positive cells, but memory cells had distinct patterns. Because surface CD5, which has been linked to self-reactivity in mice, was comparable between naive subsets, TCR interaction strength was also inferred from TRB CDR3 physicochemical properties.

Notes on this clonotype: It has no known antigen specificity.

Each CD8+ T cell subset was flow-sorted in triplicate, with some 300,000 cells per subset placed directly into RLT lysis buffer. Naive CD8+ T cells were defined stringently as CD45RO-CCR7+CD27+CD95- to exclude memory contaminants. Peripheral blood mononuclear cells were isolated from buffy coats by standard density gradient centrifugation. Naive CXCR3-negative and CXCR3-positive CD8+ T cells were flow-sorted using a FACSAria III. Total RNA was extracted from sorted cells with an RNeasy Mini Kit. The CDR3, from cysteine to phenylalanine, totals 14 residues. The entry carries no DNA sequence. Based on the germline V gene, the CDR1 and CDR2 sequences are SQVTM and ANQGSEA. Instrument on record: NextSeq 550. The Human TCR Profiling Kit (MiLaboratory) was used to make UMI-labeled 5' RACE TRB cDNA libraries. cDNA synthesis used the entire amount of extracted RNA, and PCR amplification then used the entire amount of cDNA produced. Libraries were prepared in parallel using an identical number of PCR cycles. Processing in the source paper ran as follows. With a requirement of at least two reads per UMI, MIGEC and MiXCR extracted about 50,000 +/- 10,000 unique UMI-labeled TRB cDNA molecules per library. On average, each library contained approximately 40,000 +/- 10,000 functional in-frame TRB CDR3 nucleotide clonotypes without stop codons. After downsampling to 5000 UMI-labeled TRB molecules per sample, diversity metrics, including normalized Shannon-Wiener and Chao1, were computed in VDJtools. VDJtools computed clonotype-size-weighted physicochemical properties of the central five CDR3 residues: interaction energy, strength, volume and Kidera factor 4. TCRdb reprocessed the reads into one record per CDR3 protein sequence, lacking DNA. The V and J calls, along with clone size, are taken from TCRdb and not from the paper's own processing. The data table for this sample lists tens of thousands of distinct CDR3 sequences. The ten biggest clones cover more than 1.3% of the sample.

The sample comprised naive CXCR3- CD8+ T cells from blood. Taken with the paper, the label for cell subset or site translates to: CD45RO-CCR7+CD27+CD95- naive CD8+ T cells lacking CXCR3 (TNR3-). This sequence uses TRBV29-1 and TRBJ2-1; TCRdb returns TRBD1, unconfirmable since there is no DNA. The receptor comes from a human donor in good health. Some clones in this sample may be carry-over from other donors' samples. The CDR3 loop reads CSVLPGTIYNEQFF.